This entry lists 26 T cell receptor beta chains sequenced from one sample in a study of technical replicates of blood from several donors. The method was immunoSEQ multiplex PCR; TCRdb's version includes in-frame clones alone and lacks a portion of them. In the table there are around 54,000 clones, roughly 95% of which are singletons. Sequencing was performed on T cells isolated from PBMCs. The receptors here all came from a human donor in good health.

The V call is TRBV30, the J call TRBJ2-3; 15 bases fit TRBD2. Germline CDR1 reads GTSNPN; CDR2 reads SVGIG (reference sequence). The junction had 6 bases not matched to a gene; V was cut back by 2 bases and J by 6 bases. The CDR3 has 16 amino acids. The CDR3 here is CAWSRGLAGGRDTQYF. For the CDR3, the DNA is TGTGCCTGGAGTAGGGGACTAGCGGGAGGTCGGGATACGCAGTATTTT. Looking up the rest from reference TRBV30 and TRBJ2-3 gives the full variable domain: SQTIHQWPATLVQPVGSPLSLECTVEGTSNPNLYWYRQAAGRGLQLLFYSVGIGQISSEVPQNLSASRPQDRQFILSSKKLLLSDSGFYLCAWSRGLAGGRDTQYFGPGTRLTVL.

The chain carries TRBV19 and TRBJ1-2; D unclear. CDR3 length equals 16 residues. Trimming shortened V by 5 bases and J by 8 bases, and 24 bases separated the two germline ends. Germline CDR1 is LNHDA and CDR2 is SQIVND (reference sequence). In DNA form, the CDR3 reads TGTGCCAGTAGTCCGCCAACCATCGGGAGGGAGCGGGGCTACACCTTC. This codes for CASSPPTIGRERGYTF.

This chain joins TRBV27 and TRBJ2-4; D is possibly TRBD1 (5 bases). V was pared by 2 bases and J by 6 bases, with 14 bases between. Germline-derived CDR1 and CDR2 are MNHEY and SMNVEV (reference sequence). The CDR3 loop spans 15 amino acids. The CDR3 sequence is CASSLDSAEANIQYF. In DNA, the CDR3 is TGTGCCAGCAGTTTAGACAGCGCAGAGGCAAACATTCAGTACTTC.

This sequence joins TRBV10-3 and TRBJ1-1; TRBD1 is a possible D gene (5 bases). V was shortened by 7 bases and J by 3 bases, with 15 bases between the two germline ends. There are 14 residues in the CDR3. Germline V lookup: CDR1 ENHRY, CDR2 SYGVKD. Here the CDR3 DNA reads TGTGCCATCATTGCGGGGCCAATGGACACTGAAGCTTTCTTT. Protein: CAIIAGPMDTEAFF.

The chain employs TRBV7-3 and TRBJ2-7; D might be TRBD2 (5 bases). V was clipped by 0 bases and J by 1 base, with 10 bases between them. The CDR3 spans 15 residues. Looked up from germline, CDR1 is SGHTA and CDR2 is FQGTGA. CDR3 residues: CASSLTSLESYEQYF. The CDR3 DNA reads TGTGCCAGCAGCTTAACGTCACTAGAATCCTACGAGCAGTACTTC.

The V and J genes are TRBV28 and TRBJ2-7; TRBD2 agrees at 9 bases. This CDR3 comprises 16 residues. Per the germline V gene, CDR1 is MDHEN and CDR2 is SYDVKM. V gave up 5 bases and J gave up 4 bases; unmatched junction bases: 12. In DNA form, the CDR3 reads TGTGCCAGCAGTCCGGAATTAGCGGGAGTTTATTACGAGCAGTACTTC. Protein: CASSPELAGVYYEQYF.

The CDR3 spells CASRRSESEGEQYF. In nucleotides, the CDR3 is TGTGCCAGCAGGAGGAGCGAATCTGAGGGCGAGCAGTACTTC. This chain uses TRBV2 with TRBJ2-7; D perhaps matches TRBD2 (5 bases). CDR1 SNHLY and CDR2 FYNNEI come from the germline V gene. V was cut by 6 bases and J by 6 bases, with 18 bases left in between. The CDR3 length is 14 residues.

The V call is TRBV5-1, the J call TRBJ2-7, with D maybe TRBD2 (6 bases). CDR3 size: 14 residues. V shed 1 base and J shed 5 bases, with 13 bases lying between them. CDR1 is SGHRS and CDR2 is YFSETQ in the germline V gene. The CDR3 reads CASSLWEGGDEQYF. The CDR3 nucleotides are TGCGCCAGCAGCTTGTGGGAAGGAGGGGACGAGCAGTACTTC.

The gene calls are TRBV10-3 and TRBJ2-1; 8 bases map to TRBD2. V trimming: 2 bases; J trimming: 2 bases; junction bases outside the gene matches: 2. The CDR3 extends over 15 amino acids. The germline gives CDR1 ENHRY, CDR2 SYGVKD. CDR3 residues: CAISEREGPYNEQFF. DNA of the CDR3: TGTGCCATCAGTGAGCGGGAGGGCCCCTACAATGAGCAGTTCTTC.

The chain combines TRBV7-9 with TRBJ1-2; the D gene is possibly TRBD1 (5 bases). Germline V gene data show CDR1 as SEHNR and CDR2 as FQNEAQ (reference sequence). This CDR3 spans 15 amino acids. Trimming cost V 7 bases and J 1 base, with 16 bases left between them. DNA of the CDR3: TGTGCCAGCATCCCACTGGGGGGGATTAACTATGGCTACACCTTC. Its translation: CASIPLGGINYGYTF.

This clone was detected once. The chain recombines TRBV5-1 with TRBJ2-7; a weak D match, TRBD1 (5 bases). V gave up 0 bases and J gave up 3 bases, with 13 bases separating them. This CDR3 has 15 residues. CDR1 is SGHRS, CDR2 YFSETQ, per germline. CDR3 bases: TGCGCCAGCAGCTTGGAGGGGATTTCGGGCTACGAGCAGTACTTC. This codes for CASSLEGISGYEQYF.

The chain couples TRBV6-5 to TRBJ1-1; TRBD1 might be the D (6 bases). The CDR3 contains 14 residues. Trimming pared 7 bases from V and 6 bases from J, leaving 18 bases between. Per the germline V gene, CDR1 is MNHEY and CDR2 is SVGAGI. The CDR3 loop reads CASTARAGAPEAFF. The CDR3 DNA reads TGTGCCAGCACCGCTCGCGCGGGGGCCCCTGAAGCTTTCTTT.

As DNA, the CDR3 is TGTGCCAGCAGAAAAGAGTCGGGATGGAACACCATATATTTT. Protein product: CASRKESGWNTIYF. This sequence joins TRBV14 and TRBJ1-3; D ambiguous. The CDR3 has 14 amino acids. In germline, CDR1 is SGHDN, CDR2 FVKESK. The V and J ends lost 6 bases and 7 bases respectively, with 16 bases between them.

This chain joins TRBV11-3 and TRBJ1-1; D not resolved. V lost 3 bases and J 5 bases, leaving 7 bases between the germline ends. Germline CDR1 and CDR2: SGHNT and YENEEA. The CDR3 totals 12 residues. CDR3 in amino acids: CASSFSGTEAFF. The DNA of the CDR3 is TGTGCCAGCAGCTTTTCGGGGACTGAAGCTTTCTTT.

This chain connects TRBV19 to TRBJ1-5, with a weak D call TRBD1 (6 bases). Trimming pared 5 bases from V and 5 bases from J, leaving 10 bases between. This CDR3 region has 13 residues. The germline V gene has CDR1 LNHDA and CDR2 SQIVND (reference sequence). DNA for the CDR3: TGTGCCAGTAGTCCCCACAGGGATCAGCCCCAGCATTTT. Translating gives CASSPHRDQPQHF.

This clone has only one observation. The V and J genes are TRBV6-5 and TRBJ2-2; weak D call: TRBD2 (6 bases). Trimming shortened V by 5 bases and J by 5 bases, and 12 bases separated the two germline ends. This CDR3 comprises 14 residues. Germline V gene lookup returns CDR1 MNHEY and CDR2 SVGAGI. The CDR3 DNA reads TGTGCCAGCAGTAGGGACTCGCGGACCGGGGAGCTGTTTTTT. Translating it yields CASSRDSRTGELFF.

The gene calls are TRBV2 and TRBJ2-5, with TRBD1 identical over 9 bases. The junction had 4 bases not matched to a gene; V was cut back by 1 base and J by 4 bases. CDR1 SNHLY and CDR2 FYNNEI come from the germline V gene. The CDR3 has 15 amino acids. CDR3 sequence (DNA): TGTGCCAGCAGTGAAGGGACAGGGGCGTCAGAGACCCAGTACTTC. It specifies CASSEGTGASETQYF.

The chain employs TRBV29-1 and TRBJ2-5; perhaps TRBD1 as D (6 bases). V shed 6 bases and J shed 3 bases, with 11 bases lying between them. Germline loops: CDR1 SQVTM, CDR2 ANQGSEA. CDR3 length: 12 amino acids. For the CDR3, the DNA is TGCAGCGTCGATCGACAGGAAGAGACCCAGTACTTC. As protein: CSVDRQEETQYF.

The J gene is TRBJ1-4, the V gene TRBV9; 7 bases match TRBD1. Losses at the gene ends were 4 bases for V and 2 bases for J; bases not matched to a gene: 5. This CDR3 has 15 amino acids. The V gene's germline CDR1 is SGDLS and CDR2 YYNGEE. Here the CDR3 reads CASSPRDSTNEKLFF. The DNA of the CDR3 is TGTGCCAGCAGCCCCCGGGACAGCACTAATGAAAAACTGTTTTTT. The full variable domain, its missing parts supplied by reference TRBV9 and TRBJ1-4, is DSGVTQTPKHLITATGQRVTLRCSPRSGDLSVYWYQQSLDQGLQFLIQYYNGEERAKGNILERFSAQQFPDLHSELNLSSLELGDSALYFCASSPRDSTNEKLFFGSGTQLSVL.

This chain connects TRBV7-9 to TRBJ2-7; a weak D match, TRBD1 (6 bases). The CDR3 consists of 13 residues. The V gene's germline CDR1 is SEHNR and CDR2 FQNEAQ (reference sequence). V lost 5 bases and J lost 2, with 10 bases in between. This chain's CDR3 is CASSHRQAYEQYF. CDR3 in DNA: TGTGCCAGCAGCCATCGACAGGCCTACGAGCAGTACTTC.

This clone was counted a single time. The gene calls are TRBV5-1 and TRBJ2-7; 10 bases are a match to TRBD1. V shed 4 bases and J 0 bases; nucleotides not matched to a gene: 7. The CDR3 has 16 amino acids. In germline, CDR1 is SGHRS, CDR2 YFSETQ. This CDR3 is CASSERQGAFSYEQYF. The CDR3 DNA sequence: TGCGCCAGCAGCGAAAGACAGGGGGCCTTCTCCTACGAGCAGTACTTC.

This clone occurred a few times. The gene calls are TRBV2 and TRBJ2-1; TRBD2 matches 8 bases. V shed 1 base, J shed 7 bases, and the junction held 6 bases outside the gene matches. CDR1 and CDR2 from the germline V gene are SNHLY and FYNNEI. The CDR3 sequence is 15 residues long. The DNA of the CDR3 is TGTGCCAGCAGTGAAGGCGGGAGGCCGGGGAATGAGCAGTTCTTC. It is translated as CASSEGGRPGNEQFF.

The chain couples TRBV2 to TRBJ1-2; D remains unclear. Germline CDR1 is SNHLY and CDR2 is FYNNEI. The CDR3 sequence is 13 residues long. V gave up 9 bases and J gave up 2 bases, with 13 bases separating them. CDR3 DNA: TGTGCCAGGCCACGCGCAGCGAACTATGGCTACACCTTC. As protein: CARPRAANYGYTF.

The chain couples TRBV5-8 to TRBJ2-4; no clear D. The CDR3 is made up of 17 amino acids. V was pared by 1 base and J by 2 bases, with 16 bases between. The germline V gene encodes CDR1 SGHTS and CDR2 YDEGEE. CDR3 amino acids: CASSLYTTTRSKNIQYF. The CDR3 DNA reads as TGTGCCAGCAGCTTGTATACTACCACCCGCTCCAAAAACATTCAGTACTTC.

In this sample, this clone turned up once. DNA of the CDR3: TGTGCCAGCAGGCAAGGGGTTGAAAAACTGTTTTTT. As protein: CASRQGVEKLFF. This chain joins TRBV6-5 and TRBJ1-4; D is possibly TRBD1 (5 bases). Germline V gene sequence: CDR1 MNHEY, CDR2 SVGAGI. This CDR3 has 12 residues. V was shortened by 6 bases and J by 7 bases, with 9 bases between the two germline ends.

V is TRBV27 and J is TRBJ1-2; D call uncertain. The ends were cut back, 3 bases at V and 2 bases at J, with 10 bases in the middle. CDR1 is MNHEY and CDR2 is SMNVEV in the germline V gene (reference sequence). This CDR3 has 14 residues. CDR3 DNA: TGTGCCAGCAGTTTTCGGGGTACAAACTATGGCTACACCTTC. Its translation is CASSFRGTNYGYTF.